The present T cell receptor (beta chain) was sequenced within a study of T cell responses to AZD1222 COVID-19 vaccine. Study observations and caveats: Clonal diversity was possibly underestimated, and the donors were mostly white British, with more females. Epitopes outside B.1.351 and B.1.1.7 mutated regions reportedly drew nearly half of spike TCRs. The peak T cell response came first, and repertoires were sampled only after it.

From germline, CDR1 is MNHEY and CDR2 SMNVEV (reference sequence). V was clipped by 7 bases and J by 4 bases, with 10 bases between them. The CDR3 has 13 residues. Produced via immunoSEQ multiplex PCR; TCRdb's table is partial and in-frame only. The table includes around 80,000 clones, 80% to 90% detected once. In the case of this clone: Its antigen is currently unknown.

Second doses were pooled across both intervals (about 4 or about 12 weeks). The chain has TRBV27 and TRBJ2-2, with D possibly being TRBD1 (6 bases). The starting material was peripheral blood, obtained 28 days after the second AZD1222 dose. The clonotype comes from an adult who received the AZD1222 COVID-19 vaccine. CDR3: CASTTGITGELFF. CDR3 coding DNA: TGTGCCAGCACAACAGGGATCACCGGGGAGCTGTTTTTT.